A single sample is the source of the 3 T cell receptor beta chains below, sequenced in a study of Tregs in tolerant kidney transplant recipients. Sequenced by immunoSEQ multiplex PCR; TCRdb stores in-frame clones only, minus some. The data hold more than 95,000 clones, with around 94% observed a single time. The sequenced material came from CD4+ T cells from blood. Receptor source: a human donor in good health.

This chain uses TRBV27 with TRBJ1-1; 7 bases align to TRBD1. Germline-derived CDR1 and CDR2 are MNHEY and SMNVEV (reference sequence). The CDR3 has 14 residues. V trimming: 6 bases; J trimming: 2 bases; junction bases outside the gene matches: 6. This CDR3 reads CASRLRQGNTEAFF. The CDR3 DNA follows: TGTGCCAGCAGGCTTAGACAGGGAAACACTGAAGCTTTCTTT.

CDR3 loop: CASSLGGPGRISGELFF. The DNA of the CDR3 is TGTGCCAGCAGCTTGGGGGGCCCGGGAAGGATTAGCGGGGAGCTGTTTTTT. The chain employs TRBV5-4 and TRBJ2-2, with D perhaps given as TRBD1 or TRBD2 (5 bases each). The CDR3 spans 17 residues. V dropped 0 bases and J dropped 7 bases, with 19 bases sitting between them. CDR1 SGHNT and CDR2 YYREEE come from the germline V gene (reference sequence).

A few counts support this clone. The CDR3 reads CASSRDRTNYGYTF. The CDR3 nucleotides are TGTGCCAGCAGTAGGGACAGGACTAACTATGGCTACACCTTC. The chain employs TRBV27 and TRBJ1-2, with 8 bases matching TRBD1. Losses at the gene ends were 5 bases for V and 0 bases for J; bases not matched to a gene: 2. The CDR3 has 14 amino acids. Germline V gene sequence: CDR1 MNHEY, CDR2 SMNVEV (reference sequence).